One sample yielded the 25 T cell receptor beta chains listed below, sequenced in a study of T cell responses to AZD1222 COVID-19 vaccine. Some clones are missing from TCRdb's copy, which holds only in-frame ones; the method was immunoSEQ multiplex PCR. Of 150,000 to 200,000 clones listed, over 75% are singletons. Sequences were derived from peripheral blood, sampled on day 0 of AZD1222 vaccination. Source of these receptors: an adult in good health.

This sequence joins TRBV6-4 and TRBJ2-3; 11 bases match TRBD2. The CDR3 sequence is 16 residues long. J lost 6 bases, V lost 4 bases, and 9 bases had no gene match. Germline CDR1 and CDR2: MRHNA and SNTAGT. The CDR3 region is CASSVDSGGATDTQYF. The CDR3, as DNA: TGTGCCAGCAGTGTTGATAGCGGGGGGGCCACTGATACGCAGTATTTT.

The CDR3 here is CSVTTSPLAKNIQYF. CDR3 DNA: TGCAGCGTCACGACTAGCCCCTTAGCCAAAAACATTCAGTACTTC. The chain carries TRBV29-1 and TRBJ2-4, with TRBD2 matching over 7 bases. Looked up from germline, CDR1 is SQVTM and CDR2 is ANQGSEA. Unmatched junction bases numbered 8, after V lost 6 bases and J lost 0 bases. This CDR3 spans 15 amino acids.

The chain is built from TRBV14 and TRBJ2-7, with D perhaps being TRBD1 or TRBD2 (5 bases each). Germline V gene sequence: CDR1 SGHDN, CDR2 FVKESK. V shed 4 bases and J shed 4 bases, with 14 bases lying between them. There are 14 residues in the CDR3. This CDR3 is CASSPLGPPYEQYF. In DNA, the CDR3 is TGTGCCAGCAGCCCCCTGGGACCCCCTTACGAGCAGTACTTC.

The V and J genes are TRBV5-4 and TRBJ1-1; D perhaps matches TRBD1 (6 bases). V dropped 4 bases and J dropped 1 base, with 14 bases sitting between them. Germline V gene lookup returns CDR1 SGHNT and CDR2 YYREEE (reference sequence). The CDR3 spans 15 residues. CDR3 residues: CASSRTANENTEAFF. The CDR3 DNA is TGTGCCAGCAGCCGGACAGCAAACGAGAACACTGAAGCTTTCTTT.

CDR3 bases: TGTGCCAGTAGTTCCGACAGGGTTCAAGAGACCCAGTACTTC. It is translated as CASSSDRVQETQYF. The V gene is TRBV19, the J gene TRBJ2-5; 7 bases agree with TRBD1. Losses at the gene ends were 5 bases for V and 2 bases for J; bases not matched to a gene: 5. Germline V gene data show CDR1 as LNHDA and CDR2 as SQIVND (reference sequence). The CDR3 totals 14 residues. Looking up the rest from reference TRBV19 and TRBJ2-5 gives the full variable domain: DGGITQSPKYLFRKEGQNVTLSCEQNLNHDAMYWYRQDPGQGLRLIYYSQIVNDFQKGDIAEGYSVSREKKESFPLTVTSAQKNPTAFYLCASSSDRVQETQYFGPGTRLLVL.

The chain recombines TRBV27 with TRBJ1-2; 12 bases match TRBD1. The ends lost 6 bases at V and 4 bases at J; junction bases unmatched: 6. This CDR3 is built from 15 residues. Germline V CDR1 and CDR2: MNHEY, SMNVEV (reference sequence). In nucleotides, the CDR3 is TGTGCCAGCAGCCGGGGACAGGGGGCAGCCTATGGCTACACCTTC. The encoded protein is CASSRGQGAAYGYTF.

The V call is TRBV2, the J call TRBJ2-2, with TRBD2 matching over 13 bases. The junction had 3 bases not matched to a gene; V was cut back by 6 bases and J by 5 bases. Germline V gene lookup returns CDR1 SNHLY and CDR2 FYNNEI. This CDR3 is 15 amino acids long. In DNA, the CDR3 is TGTGCCAGCAGGTGGACTAGCGGGGGTACCGGGGAGCTGTTTTTT. It encodes CASRWTSGGTGELFF.

The chain is built from TRBV10-2 and TRBJ1-3; D remains unclear. The length of the CDR3 is 12 residues. The V gene lost 2 bases and the J gene lost 5 bases, with 4 bases spanning the gap. From germline, CDR1 is WSHSY and CDR2 SAAADI. The CDR3 is CASSEPRNTIYF. The CDR3 DNA follows: TGCGCCAGCAGTGAGCCCCGAAACACCATATATTTT.

This chain uses TRBV18 with TRBJ1-4; D is ambiguous. V was pared by 3 bases and J by 8 bases, with 10 bases between. The CDR3 contains 13 residues. In germline, CDR1 is KGHSH, CDR2 LQKENI. The CDR3 nucleotides are TGTGCCAGCTCACCGGGAGCGGGGGAAAAACTGTTTTTT. It yields the protein CASSPGAGEKLFF.

This clone appeared once. The rearrangement links TRBV4-3 to TRBJ1-1; no reliable D call. The CDR3 has 15 amino acids. The V gene lost 0 bases and the J gene lost 5 bases, with 13 bases spanning the gap. Germline values: CDR1 LGHNA, CDR2 YSLEER. CDR3 sequence (DNA): TGCGCCAGCAGCCAAGATCCCCAAATCGGGACTGAAGCTTTCTTT. Amino acids: CASSQDPQIGTEAFF.

This clone appeared a single time. The J gene is TRBJ1-5, the V gene TRBV27, with D uncertain. Germline CDR1 is MNHEY and CDR2 is SMNVEV (reference sequence). Trimming removed 6 bases from V and 2 bases from J, with 8 bases in between. The CDR3 is 13 residues long. The CDR3 DNA follows: TGTGCCAGCAGGAGTTTCGGCAATCAGCCCCAGCATTTT. It translates to CASRSFGNQPQHF.

This clone turned up a few times. The chain uses TRBV29-1 and TRBJ1-4; D perhaps matches TRBD1 (6 bases). The V end was cut by 7 bases, the J end by 8 bases, with 17 bases between. This CDR3 has 13 amino acids. Germline V lookup: CDR1 SQVTM, CDR2 ANQGSEA. CDR3: CSARGALGEKLFF. In DNA, the CDR3 is TGCAGCGCTCGGGGGGCTTTAGGAGAAAAACTGTTTTTT. Based on the CDR3 plus reference TRBV29-1 and TRBJ1-4, the full variable domain is SAVISQKPSRDICQRGTSLTIQCQVDSQVTMMFWYRQQPGQSLTLIATANQGSEATYESGFVIDKFPISRPNLTFSTLTVSNMSPEDSSIYLCSARGALGEKLFFGSGTQLSVL.

The chain combines TRBV2 with TRBJ2-1, with 8 positions matching TRBD2. The CDR3 runs to 13 residues. V trimming: 3 bases; J trimming: 9 bases; junction bases outside the gene matches: 4. CDR1 and CDR2 from the germline V gene are SNHLY and FYNNEI. DNA of the CDR3: TGTGCCAGCAGTGATTTACGGGGGGGTGAGCAGTTCTTC. Protein product: CASSDLRGGEQFF.

In its sample, this clone was seen once. J is TRBJ1-2 and V is TRBV2; weak D call: TRBD1 (5 bases). The CDR3 contains 11 residues. V shed 10 bases and J shed 5 bases, with 11 bases lying between them. Germline V gene lookup returns CDR1 SNHLY and CDR2 FYNNEI. CDR3 sequence (DNA): TGTGCCACCAGGGAGGGATATGGCTACACCTTC. This gives the protein CATREGYGYTF.

The V gene is TRBV5-4, the J gene TRBJ2-7; 7 nucleotides align to TRBD1. Trimming took 3 bases from V and 7 from J; bases not matched to a gene: 10. The CDR3 covers 14 residues. Germline values: CDR1 SGHNT, CDR2 YYREEE (reference sequence). The DNA of the CDR3 is TGTGCCAGCAGCTCGGCCGGGACAGTAGGGGAGCAGTACTTC. It specifies CASSSAGTVGEQYF.

The rearrangement uses TRBV4-3 and TRBJ1-3, with 7 bases lining up with TRBD1. V trimming: 3 bases; J trimming: 0 bases; junction bases outside the gene matches: 2. CDR1 and CDR2 from the germline V gene are LGHNA and YSLEER. This CDR3 has 15 amino acids. The CDR3 DNA follows: TGCGCCAGCAGCCAGGGACAGATCTCTGGAAACACCATATATTTT. Encoded protein: CASSQGQISGNTIYF.

The chain recombines TRBV7-2 with TRBJ1-2; no clear D gene. This CDR3 contains 14 residues. Germline values: CDR1 SGHTA, CDR2 FQGNSA. The germline V and J ends were trimmed by 5 bases and 4 bases, with 14 bases remaining between them. CDR3 nucleotides: TGTGCCAGCAGCGCCCAAGGGCCGGGCTATGGCTACACCTTC. Encoded protein: CASSAQGPGYGYTF.

The genes are TRBV6-4 and TRBJ2-5; D possibly uses TRBD1 or TRBD2 (5 bases each). The CDR3 length is 13 residues. Germline loops: CDR1 MRHNA, CDR2 SNTAGT. V dropped 7 bases and J dropped 4 bases, with 13 bases sitting between them. The CDR3 region has the DNA TGTGCCAGCACCGGGGCAGCAGGAGAGACCCAGTACTTC. Amino acid sequence: CASTGAAGETQYF.

The genes are TRBV19 and TRBJ2-3, with TRBD2 identical over 8 bases. CDR1 is LNHDA, CDR2 SQIVND, per germline (reference sequence). Trimming took 7 bases from V and 1 from J; bases not matched to a gene: 4. The CDR3 spans 14 residues. CDR3 amino acids: CASNRAGGTDTQYF. Written as DNA, the CDR3 is TGTGCCAGTAATAGAGCGGGGGGCACAGATACGCAGTATTTT.

The rearrangement links TRBV19 to TRBJ1-3; no firm D call. The CDR3 is made up of 14 amino acids. V lost 9 bases and J lost 0, with 12 bases in between. Germline lookup yields CDR1 LNHDA and CDR2 SQIVND (reference sequence). CDR3 in DNA: TGTGCCAGCAAAAGCGGGCCCTCTGGAAACACCATATATTTT. Translating gives CASKSGPSGNTIYF.

The genes are TRBV6-2 or TRBV6-3 and TRBJ1-2; TRBD1 aligns across 7 bases. The CDR3 runs 14 residues. J gave up 6 bases and V 2 bases, and 6 bases lay outside the gene matches. Germline V gene sequence: CDR1 MNHEY, CDR2 SVGEGT. CDR3 in amino acids: CASSYPGRGHGYTF. CDR3 in DNA: TGTGCCAGCAGTTACCCTGGGAGGGGGCATGGCTACACCTTC.

V gene TRBV19 combines with J gene TRBJ1-1, with D hard to call. CDR1 and CDR2 (germline): LNHDA, SQIVND (reference sequence). Trimming took 1 base from V and 6 from J, leaving 9 bases between them. CDR3 length: 13 amino acids. The CDR3 DNA sequence: TGTGCCAGTAGTATAGGTAGGGCCGCTGAAGCTTTCTTT. Translation: CASSIGRAAEAFF.

The chain uses TRBV9 and TRBJ2-5; tentative D call: TRBD2 (5 bases). Trimming took off 0 bases at V and 5 bases at J, with 8 bases between the two ends. CDR1 SGDLS and CDR2 YYNGEE come from the germline V gene. This CDR3 has 13 residues. CDR3 in DNA: TGTGCCAGCAGCGTAGTAGGGAGTGAGACCCAGTACTTC. Protein product: CASSVVGSETQYF.

The V call is TRBV6-2 or TRBV6-3, the J call TRBJ2-7, with D perhaps TRBD1 (5 bases). V was clipped by 1 base and J by 4 bases, with 11 bases between them. CDR1 is MNHEY, CDR2 SVGEGT, per germline. This CDR3 contains 14 residues. The CDR3 here is CASSYLDTLYEQYF. CDR3 DNA sequence: TGTGCCAGCAGTTACTTGGACACCCTTTACGAGCAGTACTTC.

V and J are TRBV10-3 and TRBJ1-3, with D unclear. V was clipped by 0 bases and J by 3 bases, with 18 bases between them. CDR3 length: 18 residues. Germline-derived CDR1 and CDR2 are ENHRY and SYGVKD. The chain's CDR3 is CAISESHPGDRLGNTIYF. In nucleotides, the CDR3 is TGTGCCATCAGTGAGTCGCACCCTGGCGATCGCCTTGGAAACACCATATATTTT.